The clone carrying this T cell receptor beta chain was recorded a few times. Its antigen is currently unknown. The data were produced by immunoSEQ multiplex PCR, yet TCRdb's version contains in-frame clones alone and is incomplete. The sample has over 10,000 clones, 80% to 85% seen once. Trimming cost V 6 bases and J 4 bases; bases outside gene matches: 6. Germline V lookup: CDR1 SQVTM, CDR2 ANQGSEA. The CDR3 has 12 residues. The sample comes from a study of T cell clonotyping in hematopoietic cell transplantation. The overall study: Pretransplant recipient samples were taken after cytoreduction.

The time point: recipient sample about 28 days before transplant, after cytoreduction. Recipients were bled about 28 days pretransplant and at posttransplant days 30, 100, 180. Whole-study results and caveats: Without cell sorting, CD4 versus CD8 contributions remain unresolved. Higher Inverse Simpson Index values in graft donor and pretransplant recipient predicted broader posttransplant TCR diversity.

J is TRBJ2-7 and V is TRBV29-1; 7 nucleotides agree with TRBD1. This receptor was identified in a man in his sixties with acute myeloid leukemia. Some clones in this sample may be carry-over from other donors' samples. The sequencing here drew on peripheral blood mononuclear cells, taken before stem cell transplant. Here the CDR3 DNA reads TGCAGCGTCCTCCGGGACAGTTACGAGCAGTACTTC. Translating it yields CSVLRDSYEQYF.